The 21 T cell receptor beta chains listed next were all sequenced from one sample in a study of blood T cell repertoires in COVID-19. Method: immunoSEQ multiplex PCR; TCRdb's copy keeps in-frame clones and lacks some. The table has about 220,000 clones, 83% seen once. Material: PBMCs or T cells enriched from blood (not recorded which). Receptor source: a woman in her 50s who had been exposed to COVID-19.

V usage is TRBV5-1 and J usage is TRBJ2-3, with unresolved D. In germline, CDR1 is SGHRS, CDR2 YFSETQ. The CDR3 consists of 15 residues. The V and J ends lost 2 bases and 0 bases respectively, with 10 bases between them. This CDR3 is CASSLWRSSTDTQYF. CDR3 DNA: TGCGCCAGCAGCTTATGGAGATCTAGCACAGATACGCAGTATTTT.

Of note for this clone: Other DNA sequences of this sample code for an identical CDR3. V usage is TRBV29-1 and J usage is TRBJ1-5, with D possibly TRBD1 on 5 matching bases. The germline V and J ends were trimmed by 4 bases and 4 bases, with 8 bases remaining between them. CDR3 length: 12 residues. The germline gives CDR1 SQVTM, CDR2 ANQGSEA. The CDR3 loop is CSVGGVNQPQHF. The CDR3 bases are TGCAGCGTTGGGGGGGTGAATCAGCCCCAGCATTTT.

The CDR3 loop reads CASSKGAAWGFNQPQHF. CDR3 DNA: TGTGCCAGCAGTAAGGGAGCCGCGTGGGGTTTCAATCAGCCCCAGCATTTT. The chain is built from TRBV27 and TRBJ1-5; D is unresolved. V was shortened by 5 bases and J by 3 bases, with 20 bases between the two germline ends. Germline loops: CDR1 MNHEY, CDR2 SMNVEV (reference sequence). The CDR3 loop spans 17 amino acids.

The V gene is TRBV29-1, the J gene TRBJ1-1, with D possibly being TRBD1 (5 bases). This CDR3 region has 15 residues. V was pared by 0 bases and J by 1 base, with 12 bases between. Germline-derived CDR1 and CDR2 are SQVTM and ANQGSEA. CDR3 loop: CSVEDFGHTNTEAFF. As DNA, the CDR3 is TGCAGCGTTGAAGATTTCGGACACACGAACACTGAAGCTTTCTTT. The variable domain in full, with the rest retrieved from reference TRBV29-1 and TRBJ1-1, is SAVISQKPSRDICQRGTSLTIQCQVDSQVTMMFWYRQQPGQSLTLIATANQGSEATYESGFVIDKFPISRPNLTFSTLTVSNMSPEDSSIYLCSVEDFGHTNTEAFFGQGTRLTVV.

The genes are TRBV5-4 and TRBJ1-2; no clear D. The CDR3 extends over 14 amino acids. V was shortened by 3 bases and J by 4 bases, with 13 bases between the two germline ends. Germline loops: CDR1 SGHNT, CDR2 YYREEE (reference sequence). This chain's CDR3 is CASSSTRRGYGYTF. The CDR3 region has the DNA TGTGCCAGCAGCTCGACCCGGCGGGGCTATGGCTACACCTTC.

The chain is built from TRBV2 and TRBJ2-3, with 8 bases matching TRBD2. Germline CDR1 and CDR2: SNHLY and FYNNEI. V shed 4 bases, J shed 8 bases, and the junction held 11 bases outside the gene matches. There are 15 residues in the CDR3. The CDR3 is CASSGGPGGAVTQYF. The CDR3 bases are TGTGCCAGCAGTGGGGGACCCGGGGGGGCGGTTACGCAGTATTTT.

V usage is TRBV11-2 and J usage is TRBJ1-1, with 10 bases lining up with TRBD1. The CDR3 totals 15 residues. J gave up 4 bases and V 5 bases, and 7 bases lay outside the gene matches. The germline gives CDR1 SGHAT, CDR2 FQNNGV. CDR3 DNA sequence: TGTGCCAGCAGCCTACGGACAGGGGGTAGCACTGAAGCTTTCTTT. Protein: CASSLRTGGSTEAFF.

The chain joins TRBV3-1 (or the pseudogene TRBV3-2) to TRBJ1-3, with unresolved D. Per the germline V gene, CDR1 is LGHDT and CDR2 is YNNKEL (reference sequence). This CDR3 contains 17 residues. V gave up 1 base and J gave up 1 base, with 14 bases separating them. The CDR3 DNA is TGTGCCAGCAGCCAAGTGTGGGTGTGGACTTCTGGAAACACCATATATTTT. This gives the protein CASSQVWVWTSGNTIYF.

This chain connects TRBV29-1 to TRBJ1-3; D gene ambiguous. Germline lookup yields CDR1 SQVTM and CDR2 ANQGSEA. The V end was cut by 5 bases, the J end by 7 bases, with 18 bases between. The CDR3 extends over 14 amino acids. As DNA, the CDR3 is TGCAGCGTTATCCGGGAAGGCTTCGGGAACACCATATATTTT. The encoded protein is CSVIREGFGNTIYF.

The V gene is TRBV24-1, the J gene TRBJ2-1, with a weak D call TRBD1 (6 bases). The V end was cut by 1 base, the J end by 7 bases, with 13 bases between. This CDR3 is built from 15 residues. CDR1 is KGHDR, CDR2 SFDVKD, per germline. The CDR3 protein is CATSDFYRERNEQFF. The CDR3, as DNA: TGTGCCACCAGTGATTTTTACAGGGAGCGGAATGAGCAGTTCTTC.

The genes are TRBV6-5 and TRBJ1-2; TRBD1 agrees at 8 bases. The CDR3 runs to 14 residues. J was trimmed by 4 bases and V by 7 bases; bases with no gene match: 8. Germline V lookup: CDR1 MNHEY, CDR2 SVGAGI. In DNA, the CDR3 is TGTGCCAGCAACCGACAGGGGAGCCTCTATGGCTACACCTTC. Its translation: CASNRQGSLYGYTF.

The CDR3 loop is CASSPGGSYTEAFF. For the CDR3, the DNA is TGTGCCAGCAGTCCCGGCGGGTCTTACACTGAAGCTTTCTTT. The V and J genes are TRBV6-5 and TRBJ1-1; no reliable D call. V shed 5 bases and J shed 3 bases, with 13 bases lying between them. There are 14 residues in the CDR3. Germline V gives CDR1 MNHEY, CDR2 SVGAGI.

The CDR3 DNA follows: TGCGCCAGCATAAAGACAGCGGGCTCCTACAATGAGCAGTTCTTC. Translation: CASIKTAGSYNEQFF. The rearrangement links TRBV10-2 to TRBJ2-1; maybe TRBD2 (6 bases). Deletions cut 7 bases from V and 0 bases from J, with 13 bases between. The CDR3 sequence is 15 residues long. Germline V gene data show CDR1 as WSHSY and CDR2 as SAAADI.

Written as DNA, the CDR3 is TGTGCCAGCAGTGAAGCGCAACCCCTTAGGGGAAGACAAGAAGCTTTCTTT. Protein: CASSEAQPLRGRQEAFF. V is TRBV6-1 and J is TRBJ1-1, with D possibly being TRBD1 (5 bases). The CDR3 sequence is 17 residues long. V lost 0 bases to trimming and J lost 8 bases, with 22 bases between them. From germline, CDR1 is MNHNS and CDR2 SASEGT.

The chain joins TRBV11-2 to TRBJ1-1; tentatively, D is TRBD1 (5 bases). V shed 0 bases and J shed 0 bases, with 11 bases lying between them. The V gene's germline CDR1 is SGHAT and CDR2 FQNNGV. This CDR3 is built from 16 residues. This CDR3 reads CASSLDRGRVNTEAFF. CDR3 in DNA: TGTGCCAGCAGCTTAGATCGAGGCAGGGTGAACACTGAAGCTTTCTTT.

V and J are TRBV3-1 (or the pseudogene TRBV3-2) and TRBJ2-3, with a tentative D call TRBD2 (5 bases). CDR3 length: 14 residues. Germline V gives CDR1 LGHDT, CDR2 YNNKEL (reference sequence). V shed 1 base and J shed 5 bases, with 10 bases lying between them. This CDR3 is CASSQAGRGDTQYF. The DNA of the CDR3 is TGTGCCAGCAGCCAAGCTGGACGGGGAGATACGCAGTATTTT.

The chain employs TRBV5-1 and TRBJ1-2; TRBD1 matches 9 bases. CDR3 length equals 16 residues. J was trimmed by 7 bases and V by 4 bases; bases with no gene match: 14. Germline assignment: CDR1 SGHRS and CDR2 YFSETQ. CDR3 sequence: CASSPRITQGATGYTF. In nucleotides, the CDR3 is TGCGCCAGCAGCCCGCGTATTACACAGGGGGCGACTGGCTACACCTTC. Filled out from reference TRBV5-1 and TRBJ1-2, the complete variable domain reads KAGVTQTPRYLIKTRGQQVTLSCSPISGHRSVSWYQQTPGQGLQFLFEYFSETQRNKGNFPGRFSGRQFSNSRSEMNVSTLELGDSALYLCASSPRITQGATGYTFGSGTRLTVV.

The DNA for the CDR3 is TGTGCCAGTACTCCCGGGGACAGGACCACCTGCACCTTC. Translating gives CASTPGDRTTCTF. The chain uses TRBV19 and TRBJ1-2; 8 nucleotides agree with TRBD1. This CDR3 has 13 residues. The germline V gene encodes CDR1 LNHDA and CDR2 SQIVND (reference sequence). The trim removed 7 bases at V and 13 bases at J, leaving 14 bases unmatched.

The V gene is TRBV19, the J gene TRBJ1-3; tentative D call: TRBD1 (6 bases). CDR1 is LNHDA and CDR2 is SQIVND in the germline V gene (reference sequence). V was clipped by 4 bases and J by 2 bases, with 12 bases between them. This CDR3 region has 15 residues. The chain's CDR3 is CASSTTRDTGNTIYF. The CDR3 DNA reads TGTGCCAGTAGTACCACCCGGGACACTGGAAACACCATATATTTT.

This chain joins TRBV20-1 and TRBJ2-7, with D possibly being TRBD2 (5 bases). V dropped 4 bases and J dropped 4 bases, with 8 bases sitting between them. The length of the CDR3 is 11 residues. Germline loops: CDR1 DFQATT, CDR2 SNEGSKA (reference sequence). The CDR3 spells CSAKTGYEQYF. CDR3 bases: TGCAGTGCTAAAACGGGGTACGAGCAGTACTTC.

The rearrangement joins TRBV7-9 to TRBJ1-5; D is perhaps TRBD1 (5 bases). The germline V and J ends were trimmed by 1 base and 4 bases, with 11 bases remaining between them. The CDR3 spans 15 residues. From germline, CDR1 is SEHNR and CDR2 FQNEAQ (reference sequence). The CDR3 DNA is TGTGCCAGCAGCTTAGGACAGTCGCTTAATCAGCCCCAGCATTTT. Translation gives CASSLGQSLNQPQHF.